Listed here are 18 T cell receptor beta chains from one sample, sequenced in a study of patients and donors after allogeneic stem cell transplantation. TCRdb reprocessed the RT-PCR reads via MiXCR and lists one record per CDR3 protein. The sample includes 200,000 to 250,000 distinct CDR3 sequences, roughly 13% seen only once; the top ten take more than 9%. Material: blood, either unsorted or a sorted T cell fraction (not recorded which). Receptor source: a human donor who was either an allogeneic HSCT recipient or a stem cell or donor lymphocyte infusion donor (not recorded which). It is not recorded whose cells these are; they may come from a transplant donor.

The V gene is TRBV5-1, the J gene TRBJ2-7; 7 bases are shared with TRBD1. Germline V gene lookup returns CDR1 SGHRS and CDR2 YFSETQ. The CDR3 runs 20 residues. J was trimmed by 0 bases and V by 4 bases; bases with no gene match: 22. The chain's CDR3 is CASSLRPGTVAGSSSYEQYF. The CDR3 DNA reads as TGCGCCAGCAGCCTTAGACCGGGGACAGTCGCAGGTTCAAGCTCCTACGAGCAGTACTTC.

This clonotype was counted only a few times. The chain has TRBV27 and TRBJ1-1; no reliable D call. Germline CDR1 MNHEY, CDR2 SMNVEV (reference sequence). This CDR3 is built from 12 residues. With 7 bases removed from V and 6 bases from J, the gap between germline ends came to 12 bases. The CDR3 sequence is CASTLYKAEAFF. CDR3 DNA sequence: TGTGCCAGCACGCTTTATAAAGCTGAAGCTTTCTTT.

This clonotype appeared many times. CDR3 protein: CASSVGTENEKLFF. The CDR3 DNA sequence: TGTGCCAGCAGTGTGGGGACAGAAAATGAAAAACTGTTTTTT. The chain links TRBV2 to TRBJ1-4; 7 bases match TRBD1. V shed 4 bases, J shed 5 bases, and the junction held 4 bases outside the gene matches. This CDR3 comprises 14 residues. The germline V gene has CDR1 SNHLY and CDR2 FYNNEI.

V is TRBV7-2 and J is TRBJ1-4, with D perhaps matching TRBD1 (6 bases). The CDR3 totals 15 residues. Germline-derived CDR1 and CDR2 are SGHTA and FQGNSA. V gave up 5 bases and J gave up 1 base, with 11 bases separating them. The chain's CDR3 is CASSPETGTNEKLFF. The CDR3 nucleotides are TGTGCCAGCAGCCCTGAGACAGGAACTAATGAAAAACTGTTTTTT. Supplemented by reference TRBV7-2 and TRBJ1-4, the full variable domain reads GAGVSQSPSNKVTEKGKDVELRCDPISGHTALYWYRQSLGQGLEFLIYFQGNSAPDKSGLPSDRFSAERTGGSVSTLTIQRTQQEDSAVYLCASSPETGTNEKLFFGSGTQLSVL.

The genes are TRBV4-3 and TRBJ2-3; TRBD2 matches at 9 bases. This CDR3 comprises 16 residues. The trim removed 1 base at V and 2 bases at J, leaving 4 bases unmatched. Germline CDR1 is LGHNA and CDR2 is YSLEER. CDR3 in amino acids: CASSQGERGDTDTQYF. The CDR3 bases are TGCGCCAGCAGCCAAGGGGAGCGGGGGGACACAGATACGCAGTATTTT.

Many counts were recorded for this clonotype. This chain connects TRBV3-1 to TRBJ1-5; a weak D match, TRBD1 (6 bases). Trimming shortened V by 0 bases and J by 3 bases, and 15 bases separated the two germline ends. The CDR3 runs 17 residues. CDR1 is LGHDT and CDR2 is YNNKEL in the germline V gene (reference sequence). Written as DNA, the CDR3 is TGTGCCAGCAGCCAAGAGTGGGGGCAGGGGACCAATCAGCCCCAGCATTTT. Translated, it gives CASSQEWGQGTNQPQHF.

The rearrangement links TRBV3-1 to TRBJ1-1; 8 nucleotides align to TRBD1. Germline assignment: CDR1 LGHDT and CDR2 YNNKEL (reference sequence). J lost 4 bases, V lost 5 bases, and 6 bases had no gene match. There are 14 residues in the CDR3. CDR3 protein: CASSSLGQGTEAFF. The CDR3 DNA is TGTGCCAGCAGCTCTTTAGGACAGGGCACTGAAGCTTTCTTT.

This clonotype showed up many times. The chain employs TRBV12-3 or TRBV12-4 and TRBJ2-7; a weak D match, TRBD2 (6 bases). The CDR3 has 12 amino acids. The V end was cut by 7 bases, the J end by 3 bases, with 10 bases between. The CDR3 bases are TGTGCCAGCACCAGGACTAACTACGAGCAGTACTTC. Translated: CASTRTNYEQYF.

This clonotype appeared a few times. This rearrangement joins TRBV27 to TRBJ1-1, with D maybe TRBD1 (6 bases). The CDR3 spans 14 residues. Germline V gives CDR1 MNHEY, CDR2 SMNVEV (reference sequence). V was clipped by 4 bases and J by 5 bases, with 14 bases between them. The CDR3 protein is CASSSVDRRTEAFF. The CDR3 DNA reads as TGTGCCAGCAGTTCCGTCGACAGGCGGACTGAAGCTTTCTTT.

Worth noting for this clonotype: A much larger clone lies a single base off, so this may be a read error. The rearrangement links TRBV7-2 to TRBJ2-3, with a possible D match to TRBD1 (6 bases). The germline gives CDR1 SGHTA, CDR2 FQGNSA. The CDR3 sequence is 15 residues long. The CDR3 nucleotides read TGTGCCAGCAGCTTAGGGGACACAAGCACAGATACGCGGTATTTT. It codes for CASSLGDTSTDTRYF.

In its sample, this clonotype was seen a few times. The rearrangement links TRBV5-1 to TRBJ2-5; D is undetermined. Germline assignment: CDR1 SGHRS and CDR2 YFSETQ. V lost 0 bases and J 5 bases, leaving 11 bases between the germline ends. The CDR3 is 14 amino acids. Here the CDR3 DNA reads TGCGCCAGCAGCTTGGCCACAGTGGTCGAGACCCAGTACTTC. Protein: CASSLATVVETQYF.

The rearrangement joins TRBV7-9 to TRBJ2-5; D uncertain. Looked up from germline, CDR1 is SEHNR and CDR2 is FQNEAQ (reference sequence). Trimming stripped 3 bases from V and 5 bases from J, with 16 bases between. The CDR3 loop spans 15 amino acids. The CDR3: CASSFWSGPRETQYF. CDR3 sequence (DNA): TGTGCCAGCAGCTTTTGGTCTGGGCCCCGGGAGACCCAGTACTTC.

There are many counts of this clonotype. This chain links TRBV29-1 with TRBJ2-7; 9 positions match TRBD1. Germline V gene data show CDR1 as SQVTM and CDR2 as ANQGSEA. Germline trimming cut 2 bases from V and 3 bases from J; bases unmatched to any gene: 2. This CDR3 spans 13 amino acids. Written as DNA, the CDR3 is TGCAGCGTTGAAAAGGACAGGGGCTACGAGCAGTACTTC. Translating gives CSVEKDRGYEQYF.

This clonotype has more than one count but fewer than ten. The CDR3 region has the DNA TGCGCCAGCAGCTTGACGGGGGGTAGCACAGATACGCAGTATTTT. It specifies CASSLTGGSTDTQYF. The V and J genes are TRBV5-1 and TRBJ2-3, with 7 bases matching TRBD2. Germline assignment: CDR1 SGHRS and CDR2 YFSETQ. V shed 1 base and J 0 bases; nucleotides not matched to a gene: 2. The CDR3 consists of 15 residues.

This rearrangement joins TRBV5-1 to TRBJ2-1; D tentatively fits TRBD1 or TRBD2 (5 bases each). The CDR3 has 14 amino acids. V lost 0 bases to trimming and J lost 9 bases, with 13 bases between them. The germline gives CDR1 SGHRS, CDR2 YFSETQ. CDR3 sequence reads: CASSLARDEAEQFF. The CDR3 DNA reads as TGCGCCAGCAGCTTGGCTCGGGACGAAGCTGAGCAGTTCTTC.

This clonotype showed up just a few times. This rearrangement joins TRBV12-3 or TRBV12-4 to TRBJ2-3, with D unresolved. Trimming cost V 3 bases and J 1 base, with 11 bases left between them. This CDR3 contains 15 residues. The CDR3 coding sequence is TGTGCCAGCAGTTTTGTCTCCTTTCGCACAGATACGCAGTATTTT. Amino acid sequence: CASSFVSFRTDTQYF.

In this sample, this clonotype turned up many times. The rearrangement uses TRBV7-3 and TRBJ2-7; D may be TRBD1 (6 bases). Germline V gives CDR1 SGHTA, CDR2 FQGTGA. The V end was cut by 2 bases, the J end by 5 bases, with 16 bases between. The CDR3 contains 15 residues. The CDR3 region has the DNA TGTGCCAGCAGCTTATACCCCGGGACACCGAACGAGCAGTACTTC. Amino acids: CASSLYPGTPNEQYF. Based on the CDR3 plus reference TRBV7-3 and TRBJ2-7, the full variable domain is GAGVSQTPSNKVTEKGKYVELRCDPISGHTALYWYRQSLGQGPEFLIYFQGTGAADDSGLPNDRFFAVRPEGSVSTLKIQRTERGDSAVYLCASSLYPGTPNEQYFGPGTRLTVT.

This sequence joins TRBV20-1 and TRBJ2-1, with 13 nucleotides matching TRBD2. This CDR3 has 14 amino acids. J was trimmed by 6 bases and V by 5 bases; bases with no gene match: 4. Germline V gene lookup returns CDR1 DFQATT and CDR2 SNEGSKA (reference sequence). The CDR3 DNA sequence: TGCAGTGCTCGGGGACTAGCGGGGATCAATGAGCAGTTCTTC. Amino acid sequence: CSARGLAGINEQFF.